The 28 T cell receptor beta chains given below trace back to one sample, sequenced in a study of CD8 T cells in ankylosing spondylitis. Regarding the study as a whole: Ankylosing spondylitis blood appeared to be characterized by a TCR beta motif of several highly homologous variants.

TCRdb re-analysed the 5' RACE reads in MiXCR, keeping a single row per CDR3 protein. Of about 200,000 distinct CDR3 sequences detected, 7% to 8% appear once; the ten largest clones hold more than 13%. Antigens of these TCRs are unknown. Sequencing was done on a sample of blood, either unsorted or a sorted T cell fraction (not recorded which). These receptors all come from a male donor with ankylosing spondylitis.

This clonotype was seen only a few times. CDR3 nucleotides: TGTGCCAGCAGACGGACTAGCGGGGGCCCCCGGGGCACCGGGGAGCTGTTTTTT. Translated: CASRRTSGGPRGTGELFF. The rearrangement uses TRBV6-2 or TRBV6-3 and TRBJ2-2, with 13 bases fitting TRBD2. Germline assignment: CDR1 MNHEY and CDR2 SVGEGT. The CDR3 loop spans 18 amino acids. V lost 6 bases and J lost 4; bases outside the gene matches: 11.

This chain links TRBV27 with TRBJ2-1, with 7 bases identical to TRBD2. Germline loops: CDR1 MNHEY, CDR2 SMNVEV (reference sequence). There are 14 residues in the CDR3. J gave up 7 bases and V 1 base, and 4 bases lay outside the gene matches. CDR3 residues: CASSLYPGGNEQFF. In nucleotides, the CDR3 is TGTGCCAGCAGTTTATATCCCGGGGGGAATGAGCAGTTCTTC.

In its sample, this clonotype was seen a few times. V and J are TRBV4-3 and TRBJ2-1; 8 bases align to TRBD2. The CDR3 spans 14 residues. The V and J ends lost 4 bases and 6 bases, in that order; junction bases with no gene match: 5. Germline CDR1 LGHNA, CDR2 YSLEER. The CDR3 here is CASSPRGRRNEQFF. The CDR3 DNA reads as TGCGCCAGCAGCCCGCGCGGGAGGCGCAATGAGCAGTTCTTC.

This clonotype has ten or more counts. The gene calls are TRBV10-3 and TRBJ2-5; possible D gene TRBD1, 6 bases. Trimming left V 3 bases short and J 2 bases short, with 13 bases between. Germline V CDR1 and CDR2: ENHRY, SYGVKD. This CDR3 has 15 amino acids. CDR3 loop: CAISEVQGTQETQYF. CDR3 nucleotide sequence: TGTGCCATCAGTGAAGTTCAGGGGACACAAGAGACCCAGTACTTC.

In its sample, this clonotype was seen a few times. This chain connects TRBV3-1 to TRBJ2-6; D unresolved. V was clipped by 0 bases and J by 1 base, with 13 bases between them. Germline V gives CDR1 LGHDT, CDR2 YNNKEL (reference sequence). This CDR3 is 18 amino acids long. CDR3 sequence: CASSQDDIAESGANVLTF. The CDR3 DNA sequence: TGTGCCAGCAGCCAAGATGATATAGCAGAATCTGGGGCCAACGTCCTGACTTTC.

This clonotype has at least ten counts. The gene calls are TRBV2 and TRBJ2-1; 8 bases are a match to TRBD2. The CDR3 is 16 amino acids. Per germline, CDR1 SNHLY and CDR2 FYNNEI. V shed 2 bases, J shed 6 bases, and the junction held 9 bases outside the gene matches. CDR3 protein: CASSERGTRGFNEQFF. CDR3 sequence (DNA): TGTGCCAGCAGTGAAAGGGGGACTAGGGGTTTCAATGAGCAGTTCTTC.

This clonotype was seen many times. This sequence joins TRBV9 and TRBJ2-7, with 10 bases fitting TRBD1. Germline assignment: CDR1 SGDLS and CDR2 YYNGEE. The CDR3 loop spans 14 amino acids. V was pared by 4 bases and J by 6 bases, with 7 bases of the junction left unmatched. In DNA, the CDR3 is TGTGCCAGCAGCACAACCGGGACAGGGGTCGAGCAGTACTTC. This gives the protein CASSTTGTGVEQYF. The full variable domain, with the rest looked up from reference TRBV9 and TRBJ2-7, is DSGVTQTPKHLITATGQRVTLRCSPRSGDLSVYWYQQSLDQGLQFLIQYYNGEERAKGNILERFSAQQFPDLHSELNLSSLELGDSALYFCASSTTGTGVEQYFGPGTRLTVT.

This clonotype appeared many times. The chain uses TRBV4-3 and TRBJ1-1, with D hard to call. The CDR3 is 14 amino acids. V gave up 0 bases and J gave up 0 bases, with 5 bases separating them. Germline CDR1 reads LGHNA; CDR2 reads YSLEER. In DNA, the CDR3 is TGCGCCAGCAGCCAAGAACAGCTGAACACTGAAGCTTTCTTT. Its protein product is CASSQEQLNTEAFF.

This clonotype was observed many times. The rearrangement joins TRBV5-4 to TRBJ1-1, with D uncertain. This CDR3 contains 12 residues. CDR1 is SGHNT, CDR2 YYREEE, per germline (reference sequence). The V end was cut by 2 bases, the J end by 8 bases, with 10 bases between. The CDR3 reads CASSLHPTEAFF. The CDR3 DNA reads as TGTGCCAGCAGCTTACACCCAACCGAAGCTTTCTTT.

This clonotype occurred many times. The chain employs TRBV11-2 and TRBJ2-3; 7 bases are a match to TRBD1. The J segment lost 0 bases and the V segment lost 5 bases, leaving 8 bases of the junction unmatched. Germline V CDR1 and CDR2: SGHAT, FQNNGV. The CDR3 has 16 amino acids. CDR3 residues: CASSGRRDRSTDTQYF. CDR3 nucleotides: TGTGCCAGCAGCGGCCGAAGGGACAGAAGCACAGATACGCAGTATTTT. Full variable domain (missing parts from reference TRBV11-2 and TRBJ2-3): EAGVAQSPRYKIIEKRQSVAFWCNPISGHATLYWYQQILGQGPKLLIQFQNNGVVDDSQLPKDRFSAERLKGVDSTLKIQPAKLEDSAVYLCASSGRRDRSTDTQYFGPGTRLTVL.

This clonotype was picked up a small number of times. The CDR3 reads CASSVAGNEQYF. For the CDR3, the DNA is TGTGCCAGCAGCGTAGCTGGCAACGAGCAGTACTTC. The chain couples TRBV9 to TRBJ2-7; D gene uncertain. The CDR3 has 12 amino acids. CDR1 is SGDLS and CDR2 is YYNGEE in the germline V gene. V was trimmed by 0 bases and J by 5 bases, leaving 6 bases between them.

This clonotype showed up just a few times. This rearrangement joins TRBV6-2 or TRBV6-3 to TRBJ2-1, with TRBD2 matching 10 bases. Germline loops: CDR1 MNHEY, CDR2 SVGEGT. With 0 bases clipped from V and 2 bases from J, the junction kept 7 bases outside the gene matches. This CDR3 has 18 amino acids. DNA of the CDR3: TGTGCCAGCAGTTACTCGATCGCTAGCGGGGGAGCCTACAATGAGCAGTTCTTC. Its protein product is CASSYSIASGGAYNEQFF.

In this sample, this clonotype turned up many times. The DNA of the CDR3 is TGTGAGGGTTCAACGCCCCCTGAAAAACTGTTTTTT. Translated: CEGSTPPEKLFF. This sequence joins TRBV6-1 and TRBJ1-4, with D unclear. The CDR3 runs to 12 residues. Germline values: CDR1 MNHNS, CDR2 SASEGT.

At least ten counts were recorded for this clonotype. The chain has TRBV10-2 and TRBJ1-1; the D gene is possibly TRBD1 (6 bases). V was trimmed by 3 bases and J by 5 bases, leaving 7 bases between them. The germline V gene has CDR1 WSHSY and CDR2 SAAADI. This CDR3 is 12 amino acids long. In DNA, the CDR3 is TGCGCCAGCAGTGAAGGGGGAACTGAAGCTTTCTTT. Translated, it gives CASSEGGTEAFF.

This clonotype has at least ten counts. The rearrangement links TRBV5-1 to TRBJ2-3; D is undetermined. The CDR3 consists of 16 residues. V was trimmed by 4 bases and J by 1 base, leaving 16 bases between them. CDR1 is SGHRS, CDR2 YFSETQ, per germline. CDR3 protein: CASSATGSHRTDTQYF. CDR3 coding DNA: TGCGCCAGCAGCGCAACCGGGTCTCATCGCACAGATACGCAGTATTTT.

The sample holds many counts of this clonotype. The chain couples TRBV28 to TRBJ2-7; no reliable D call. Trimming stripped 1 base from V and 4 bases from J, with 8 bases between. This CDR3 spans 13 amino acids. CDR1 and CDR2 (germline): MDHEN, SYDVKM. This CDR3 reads CASSLSGRYEQYF. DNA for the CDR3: TGTGCCAGCAGTTTATCTGGGCGTTACGAGCAGTACTTC.

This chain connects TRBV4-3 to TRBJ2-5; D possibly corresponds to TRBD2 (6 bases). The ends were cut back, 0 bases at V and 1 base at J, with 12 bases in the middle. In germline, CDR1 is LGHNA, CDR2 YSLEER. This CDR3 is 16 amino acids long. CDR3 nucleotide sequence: TGCGCCAGCAGCCAAGATTGGAGGGCTATCCAAGAGACCCAGTACTTC. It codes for CASSQDWRAIQETQYF.

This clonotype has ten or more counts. This chain's CDR3 is CASSHSGANVLTF. CDR3 DNA sequence: TGTGCCAGCAGTCACTCTGGGGCCAACGTCCTGACTTTC. The chain recombines TRBV9 with TRBJ2-6; D is unresolved. Deletions cut 5 bases from V and 0 bases from J, with 3 bases between. Germline lookup yields CDR1 SGDLS and CDR2 YYNGEE. There are 13 residues in the CDR3.

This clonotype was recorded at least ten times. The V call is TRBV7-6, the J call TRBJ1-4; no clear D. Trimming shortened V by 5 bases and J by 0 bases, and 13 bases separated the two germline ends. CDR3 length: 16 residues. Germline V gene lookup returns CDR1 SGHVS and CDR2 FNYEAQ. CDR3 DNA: TGTGCCAGCAGCCTCCGGCTGGGAGCAACTAATGAAAAACTGTTTTTT. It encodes CASSLRLGATNEKLFF.

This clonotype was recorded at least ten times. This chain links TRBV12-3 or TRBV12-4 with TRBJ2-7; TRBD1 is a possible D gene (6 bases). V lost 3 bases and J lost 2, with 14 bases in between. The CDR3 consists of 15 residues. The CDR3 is CASSFRGGRAYEQYF. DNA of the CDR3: TGTGCCAGCAGTTTCCGAGGGGGTCGGGCCTACGAGCAGTACTTC.

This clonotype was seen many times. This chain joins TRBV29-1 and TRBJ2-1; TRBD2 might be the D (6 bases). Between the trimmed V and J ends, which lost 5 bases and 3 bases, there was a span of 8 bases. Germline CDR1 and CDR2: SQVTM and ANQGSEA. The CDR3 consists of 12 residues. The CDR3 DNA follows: TGCAGCGTTTTCGGGAGCTACAATGAGCAGTTCTTC. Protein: CSVFGSYNEQFF.

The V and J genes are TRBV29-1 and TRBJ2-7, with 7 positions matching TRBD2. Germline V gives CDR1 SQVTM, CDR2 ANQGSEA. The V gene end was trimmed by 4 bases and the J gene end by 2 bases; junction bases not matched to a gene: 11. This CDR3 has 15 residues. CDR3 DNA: TGCAGCGTTGGGGGGGGACGGGAGAGACCCTACGAGCAGTACTTC. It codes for CSVGGGRERPYEQYF.

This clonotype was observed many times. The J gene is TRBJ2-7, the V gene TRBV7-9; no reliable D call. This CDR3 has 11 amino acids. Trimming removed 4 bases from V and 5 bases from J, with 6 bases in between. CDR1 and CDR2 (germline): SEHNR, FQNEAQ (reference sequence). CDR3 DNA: TGTGCCAGCAGCTACTTGGACGAGCAGTACTTC. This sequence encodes CASSYLDEQYF.

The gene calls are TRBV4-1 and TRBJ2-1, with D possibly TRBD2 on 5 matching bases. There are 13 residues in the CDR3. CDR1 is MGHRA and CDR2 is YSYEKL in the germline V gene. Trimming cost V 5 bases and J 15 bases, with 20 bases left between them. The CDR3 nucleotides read TGCGCCAGCAGCGGAGCCCCGGGATACGAACTGTTCTTC. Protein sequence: CASSGAPGYELFF.

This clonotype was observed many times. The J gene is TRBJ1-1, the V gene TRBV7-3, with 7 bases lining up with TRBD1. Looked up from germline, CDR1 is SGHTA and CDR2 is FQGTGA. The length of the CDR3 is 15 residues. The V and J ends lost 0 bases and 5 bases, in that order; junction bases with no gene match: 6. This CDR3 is CASSLTAGGVTEAFF. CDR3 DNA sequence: TGTGCCAGCAGCTTAACGGCAGGGGGTGTAACTGAAGCTTTCTTT.

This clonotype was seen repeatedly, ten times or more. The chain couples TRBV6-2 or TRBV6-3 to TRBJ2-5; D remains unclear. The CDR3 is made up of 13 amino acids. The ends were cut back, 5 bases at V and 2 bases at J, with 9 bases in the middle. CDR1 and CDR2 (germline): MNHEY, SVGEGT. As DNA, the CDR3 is TGTGCCAGCAGTGCGACGGAGCAAGAGACCCAGTACTTC. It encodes CASSATEQETQYF.

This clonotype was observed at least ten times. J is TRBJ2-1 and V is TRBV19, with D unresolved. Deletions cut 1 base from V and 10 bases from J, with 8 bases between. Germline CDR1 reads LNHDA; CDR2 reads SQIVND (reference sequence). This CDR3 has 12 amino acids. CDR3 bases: TGTGCCAGTAGTATAGGATGGGGAGAGCAGTTCTTC. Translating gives CASSIGWGEQFF.

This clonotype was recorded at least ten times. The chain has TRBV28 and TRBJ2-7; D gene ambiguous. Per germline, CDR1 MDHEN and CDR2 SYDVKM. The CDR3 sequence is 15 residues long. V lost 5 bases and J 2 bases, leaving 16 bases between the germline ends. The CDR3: CASSPDPGRTYEQYF. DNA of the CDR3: TGTGCCAGCAGTCCCGACCCCGGGCGGACCTACGAGCAGTACTTC.